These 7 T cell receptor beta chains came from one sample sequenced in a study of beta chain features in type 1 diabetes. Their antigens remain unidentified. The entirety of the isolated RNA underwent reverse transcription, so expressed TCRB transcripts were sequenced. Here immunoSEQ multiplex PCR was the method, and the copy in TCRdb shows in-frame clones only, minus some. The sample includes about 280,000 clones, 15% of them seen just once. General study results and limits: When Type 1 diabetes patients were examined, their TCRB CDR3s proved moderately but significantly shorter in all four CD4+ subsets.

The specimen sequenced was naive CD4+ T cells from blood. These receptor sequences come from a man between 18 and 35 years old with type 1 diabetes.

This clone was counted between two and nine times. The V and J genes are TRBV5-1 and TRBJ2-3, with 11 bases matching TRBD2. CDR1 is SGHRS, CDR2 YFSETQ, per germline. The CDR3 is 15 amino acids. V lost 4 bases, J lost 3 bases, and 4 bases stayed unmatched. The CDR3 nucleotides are TGCGCCAGCAGCGTTACTAGCGGGAGAACAGATACGCAGTATTTT. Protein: CASSVTSGRTDTQYF.

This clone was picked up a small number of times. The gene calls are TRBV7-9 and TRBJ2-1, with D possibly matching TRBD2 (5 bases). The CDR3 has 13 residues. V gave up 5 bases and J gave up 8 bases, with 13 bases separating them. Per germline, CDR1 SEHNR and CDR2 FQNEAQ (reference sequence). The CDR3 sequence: CASSARETYEQFF. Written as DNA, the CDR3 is TGTGCCAGCAGCGCCCGGGAAACCTATGAGCAGTTCTTC.

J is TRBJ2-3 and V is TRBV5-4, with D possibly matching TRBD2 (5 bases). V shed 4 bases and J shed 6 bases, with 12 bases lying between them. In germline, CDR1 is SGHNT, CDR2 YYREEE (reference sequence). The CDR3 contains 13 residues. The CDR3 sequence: CASSPGNPDTQYF. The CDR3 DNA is TGTGCCAGCAGCCCCGGGAATCCCGATACGCAGTATTTT.

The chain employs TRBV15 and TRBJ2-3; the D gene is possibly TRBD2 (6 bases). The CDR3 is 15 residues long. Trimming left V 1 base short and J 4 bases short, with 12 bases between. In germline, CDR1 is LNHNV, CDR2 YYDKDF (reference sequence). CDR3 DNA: TGTGCCACCAGCAGAGCCGCCGGGAGCGCAGATACGCAGTATTTT. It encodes CATSRAAGSADTQYF.

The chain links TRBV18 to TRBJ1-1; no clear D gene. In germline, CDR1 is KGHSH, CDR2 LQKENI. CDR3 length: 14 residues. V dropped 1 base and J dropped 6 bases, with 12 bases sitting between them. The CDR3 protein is CASSPREAGAEAFF. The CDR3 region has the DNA TGTGCCAGCTCACCACGCGAGGCGGGCGCTGAAGCTTTCTTT.

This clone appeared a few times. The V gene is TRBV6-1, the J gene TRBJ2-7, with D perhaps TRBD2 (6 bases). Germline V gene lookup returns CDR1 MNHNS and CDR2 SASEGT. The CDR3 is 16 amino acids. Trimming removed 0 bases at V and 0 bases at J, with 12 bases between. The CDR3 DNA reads TGTGCCAGCAGTGAAGCCCCTCTGGGGGGCTCCTACGAGCAGTACTTC. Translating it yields CASSEAPLGGSYEQYF.

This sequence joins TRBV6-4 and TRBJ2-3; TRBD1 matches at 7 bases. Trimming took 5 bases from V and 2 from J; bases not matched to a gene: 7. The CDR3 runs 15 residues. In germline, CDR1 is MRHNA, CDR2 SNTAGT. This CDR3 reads CASSNPGQTTDTQYF. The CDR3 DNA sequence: TGTGCCAGCAGTAATCCGGGACAGACCACAGATACGCAGTATTTT.